This is a list of T cell receptor beta chains from one sample in a study of Graves' ophthalmopathy and Graves' hyperthyroidism. Using its own MiXCR run on the multiplex PCR reads, TCRdb lists one record per CDR3 protein. The sample shows around 400,000 distinct CDR3 sequences, roughly 21% of them seen only once. Sequencing input: peripheral blood. These receptors originate from a woman under 30 with stable Graves' hyperthyroidism. CDR3s include the opening cysteine and the closing phenylalanine or tryptophan. The order of the fields is J gene, D gene, clone size, V gene, CDR3 protein, CDR3 DNA. D genes are given only for firm matches. A row's size may be missing; if present it is once, few, many or a size class.

j_gene: TRBJ2-5
d_gene: TRBD1
abundance: many
v_gene: TRBV5-1
CDR3aa: CASSLASGLGTEETQYF
CDR3nt: TGCGCCAGCAGCTTGGCCTCAGGTTTAGGGACAGAAGAGACCCAGTACTTC

j_gene: TRBJ1-2
d_gene: NA
abundance: few
v_gene: TRBV28
CDR3aa: CASSFSRDLGYTF
CDR3nt: TGTGCCAGCAGTTTCTCCCGGGACTTAGGCTACACCTTC

j_gene: TRBJ2-5
d_gene: NA
abundance: many
v_gene: TRBV7-4
CDR3aa: CASIKPGDGRRCQETQYF
CDR3nt: TGTGCCAGCATCAAACCCGGGGACGGGAGAAGGTGCCAAGAGACCCAGTACTTC

j_gene: TRBJ1-1
d_gene: NA
abundance: many
v_gene: TRBV7-9
CDR3aa: CASSLAGSEAFF
CDR3nt: TGTGCCAGCAGCTTAGCTGGGTCTGAAGCTTTCTTT

j_gene: TRBJ2-2
d_gene: NA
abundance: NA
v_gene: TRBV4-1
CDR3aa: CASSQGLSRSRTGELFF
CDR3nt: TGCGCCAGCAGCCAAGGTCTGAGCAGGAGTAGGACCGGGGAGCTGTTTTTT

j_gene: TRBJ1-2
d_gene: NA
abundance: many
v_gene: TRBV6-5
CDR3aa: CASSSGPAGYGYTF
CDR3nt: TGTGCCAGCAGTTCGGGACCCGCTGGCTATGGCTACACCTTC

j_gene: TRBJ1-1
d_gene: NA
abundance: NA
v_gene: TRBV20-1
CDR3aa: CSAKGGVNTEAFF
CDR3nt: TGCAGTGCCAAAGGAGGGGTGAACACTGAAGCTTTCTTT

j_gene: TRBJ1-2
d_gene: NA
abundance: many
v_gene: TRBV28
CDR3aa: CASSHLSGPYGYTF
CDR3nt: TGTGCCAGCAGTCACCTGTCGGGCCCCTATGGCTACACCTTC

j_gene: TRBJ2-2
d_gene: NA
abundance: many
v_gene: TRBV7-2
CDR3aa: CASSLFSGTTGELFF
CDR3nt: TGTGCCAGCAGCTTATTTAGCGGAACCACCGGGGAGCTGTTTTTT

j_gene: TRBJ2-4
d_gene: TRBD1
abundance: NA
v_gene: TRBV25-1
CDR3aa: CASSGYRGVKYF
CDR3nt: TGTGCCAGCAGTGGATACAGGGGGGTTAAGTACTTC

j_gene: TRBJ1-5
d_gene: NA
abundance: many
v_gene: TRBV20-1
CDR3aa: CSVKGDGGDQPQHF
CDR3nt: TGCAGTGTTAAGGGTGACGGCGGGGATCAGCCCCAGCATTTT

j_gene: TRBJ2-7
d_gene: NA
abundance: many
v_gene: TRBV5-1
CDR3aa: CASSPTGPSYEQYF
CDR3nt: TGCGCCAGCAGCCCCACCGGGCCTTCCTACGAGCAGTACTTC

j_gene: TRBJ2-7
d_gene: NA
abundance: many
v_gene: TRBV7-8
CDR3aa: CASSTSTGTNYEQYF
CDR3nt: TGTGCCAGCAGCACCTCAACCGGGACGAACTACGAGCAGTACTTC

j_gene: TRBJ2-3
d_gene: NA
abundance: many
v_gene: TRBV28
CDR3aa: CASSLTGTTDTQYF
CDR3nt: TGTGCCAGCAGTTTAACAGGGACCACAGATACGCAGTATTTT

j_gene: TRBJ1-5
d_gene: NA
abundance: many
v_gene: TRBV12-3/TRBV12-4
CDR3aa: CASSYIQTALYSNQPQHF
CDR3nt: TGTGCCAGCAGTTATATTCAGACGGCCCTTTATAGCAATCAGCCCCAGCATTTT

j_gene: TRBJ2-5
d_gene: NA
abundance: many
v_gene: TRBV29-1
CDR3aa: CSAEIETQYF
CDR3nt: TGCAGCGCGGAGATAGAGACCCAGTACTTC

j_gene: TRBJ2-5
d_gene: TRBD2
abundance: many
v_gene: TRBV6-1
CDR3aa: CASSDLSGGGETQYF
CDR3nt: TGTGCCAGCAGTGACCTTAGCGGGGGCGGGGAGACCCAGTACTTC

j_gene: TRBJ1-2
d_gene: TRBD1
abundance: NA
v_gene: TRBV28
CDR3aa: CASSVQGQLSYGYTF
CDR3nt: TGTGCCAGCAGTGTACAGGGACAGCTCTCCTATGGCTACACCTTC

j_gene: TRBJ1-2
d_gene: NA
abundance: NA
v_gene: TRBV7-2
CDR3aa: CASSLEGGRNGYTF
CDR3nt: TGTGCCAGCAGCTTAGAAGGGGGAAGAAATGGCTACACCTTC

j_gene: TRBJ2-1
d_gene: NA
abundance: NA
v_gene: TRBV11-2
CDR3aa: CASSLGWGGSEQFF
CDR3nt: TGTGCCAGCAGCTTAGGATGGGGGGGCAGTGAGCAGTTCTTC

j_gene: TRBJ2-5
d_gene: TRBD2
abundance: few
v_gene: TRBV6-1
CDR3aa: CASLKASGVRETQYF
CDR3nt: TGTGCCAGCTTGAAGGCTAGCGGGGTGCGAGAGACCCAGTACTTC

j_gene: TRBJ2-5
d_gene: NA
abundance: NA
v_gene: TRBV24-1
CDR3aa: CATSVGETQYF
CDR3nt: TGTGCCACCAGTGTGGGAGAGACCCAGTACTTC

j_gene: TRBJ2-7
d_gene: NA
abundance: few
v_gene: TRBV7-9
CDR3aa: CASSLGVTENYEQYF
CDR3nt: TGTGCCAGCAGCTTAGGGGTGACAGAGAACTACGAGCAGTACTTC

j_gene: TRBJ1-3
d_gene: NA
abundance: NA
v_gene: TRBV29-1
CDR3aa: CSVAEEGYGNTIYF
CDR3nt: TGCAGCGTCGCCGAGGAGGGTTATGGAAACACCATATATTTT

j_gene: TRBJ2-6
d_gene: TRBD1
abundance: many
v_gene: TRBV12-3/TRBV12-4
CDR3aa: CASSGTGGSGANVLTF
CDR3nt: TGTGCCAGCAGCGGGACAGGGGGCTCTGGGGCCAACGTCCTGACTTTC

j_gene: TRBJ2-2
d_gene: NA
abundance: many
v_gene: TRBV6-5
CDR3aa: CASSSEEGSTGELFF
CDR3nt: TGTGCCAGCAGTTCCGAGGAGGGGAGCACCGGGGAGCTGTTTTTT

j_gene: TRBJ2-7
d_gene: TRBD1
abundance: NA
v_gene: TRBV19
CDR3aa: CASSTDRVAYEQYF
CDR3nt: TGTGCCAGTAGTACTGACAGGGTGGCCTACGAGCAGTACTTC

j_gene: TRBJ1-1
d_gene: NA
abundance: NA
v_gene: TRBV11-2
CDR3aa: CASSVDIIVNTEAFF
CDR3nt: TGTGCCAGCAGCGTAGACATTATCGTGAACACTGAAGCTTTCTTT

j_gene: TRBJ2-3
d_gene: TRBD1
abundance: NA
v_gene: TRBV5-1
CDR3aa: CASSLWGQSSDTQYF
CDR3nt: TGCGCCAGCAGCTTGTGGGGACAGAGCTCAGATACGCAGTATTTT

j_gene: TRBJ1-1
d_gene: NA
abundance: few
v_gene: TRBV6-1
CDR3aa: CASSLREISRDTEAFF
CDR3nt: TGTGCCAGCAGTCTGAGAGAGATCTCTAGGGACACTGAAGCTTTCTTT

j_gene: TRBJ2-7
d_gene: NA
abundance: many
v_gene: TRBV19
CDR3aa: CASSEQALSYEQYF
CDR3nt: TGTGCCAGTAGTGAACAGGCGCTCTCCTACGAGCAGTACTTC

j_gene: TRBJ1-6
d_gene: NA
abundance: NA
v_gene: TRBV7-8
CDR3aa: CASSLLGPLNSPLHF
CDR3nt: TGTGCCAGCAGCTTATTAGGGCCCCTCAATTCACCCCTCCACTTT

j_gene: TRBJ2-5
d_gene: TRBD2
abundance: many
v_gene: TRBV2
CDR3aa: CASRSASGRQTQYF
CDR3nt: TGTGCCAGCAGGTCCGCTAGCGGGAGACAGACCCAGTACTTC

j_gene: TRBJ2-5
d_gene: NA
abundance: NA
v_gene: TRBV7-9
CDR3aa: CASSLVDGGETQYF
CDR3nt: TGTGCCAGCAGCTTAGTGGATGGCGGGGAGACCCAGTACTTC

j_gene: TRBJ1-5
d_gene: NA
abundance: many
v_gene: TRBV25-1
CDR3aa: CASSDTDRKDQPQHF
CDR3nt: TGTGCCAGCAGTGACACCGACAGAAAGGATCAGCCCCAGCATTTT

j_gene: TRBJ2-7
d_gene: NA
abundance: many
v_gene: TRBV20-1
CDR3aa: CSARIGGPPFYEQYF
CDR3nt: TGCAGTGCTAGAATAGGGGGTCCACCTTTTTACGAGCAGTACTTC

j_gene: TRBJ1-5
d_gene: TRBD1
abundance: few
v_gene: TRBV27
CDR3aa: CASSWTGVNQPQHF
CDR3nt: TGTGCCAGCAGTTGGACAGGGGTTAATCAGCCCCAGCATTTT

j_gene: TRBJ2-7
d_gene: TRBD2
abundance: NA
v_gene: TRBV20-1
CDR3aa: CSARSPGGQNEQYF
CDR3nt: TGCAGTGCTCGGTCACCGGGAGGGCAGAACGAGCAGTACTTC

j_gene: TRBJ1-1
d_gene: TRBD1
abundance: many
v_gene: TRBV6-1
CDR3aa: CASRKLGQGGEAFF
CDR3nt: TGTGCCAGCAGGAAGTTGGGACAGGGTGGTGAAGCTTTCTTT

j_gene: TRBJ2-7
d_gene: TRBD1
abundance: many
v_gene: TRBV7-8
CDR3aa: CASSLRKGTGNFYEQYF
CDR3nt: TGTGCCAGCAGCTTACGGAAGGGGACAGGGAATTTTTACGAGCAGTACTTC

j_gene: TRBJ2-7
d_gene: TRBD1
abundance: many
v_gene: TRBV28
CDR3aa: CASSLTGGLLYEQYF
CDR3nt: TGTGCCAGCAGTTTGACAGGGGGGTTGCTATACGAGCAGTACTTC

j_gene: TRBJ1-6
d_gene: NA
abundance: many
v_gene: TRBV25-1
CDR3aa: CASSEWGVSPLHF
CDR3nt: TGTGCCAGCAGTGAATGGGGGGTTTCACCCCTCCACTTT

j_gene: TRBJ2-2
d_gene: TRBD1
abundance: NA
v_gene: TRBV12-3/TRBV12-4
CDR3aa: CASILTGDLNTGELFF
CDR3nt: TGTGCCAGCATTCTTACAGGGGATCTAAACACCGGGGAGCTGTTTTTT

j_gene: TRBJ1-2
d_gene: NA
abundance: many
v_gene: TRBV6-1
CDR3aa: CAHGEIYGYTF
CDR3nt: TGTGCCCACGGGGAAATCTATGGCTACACCTTC

j_gene: TRBJ1-1
d_gene: TRBD1
abundance: NA
v_gene: TRBV20-1
CDR3aa: CSAPRMTGDTEAFF
CDR3nt: TGCAGTGCTCCAAGAATGACAGGGGACACTGAAGCTTTCTTT

j_gene: TRBJ1-1
d_gene: NA
abundance: many
v_gene: TRBV12-3/TRBV12-4
CDR3aa: CASTPAGARSRTEAFF
CDR3nt: TGTGCCAGCACCCCTGCAGGGGCGCGTTCGAGAACTGAAGCTTTCTTT

j_gene: TRBJ2-5
d_gene: TRBD2
abundance: few
v_gene: TRBV18
CDR3aa: CASSPRGTSGTETQYF
CDR3nt: TGTGCCAGCTCACCACGCGGGACTAGCGGGACTGAGACCCAGTACTTC

j_gene: TRBJ2-3
d_gene: TRBD2
abundance: NA
v_gene: TRBV11-2
CDR3aa: CASRQGTIPIETQYF
CDR3nt: TGTGCCAGCAGACAAGGGACTATCCCGATAGAGACGCAGTATTTT

j_gene: TRBJ2-7
d_gene: NA
abundance: NA
v_gene: TRBV27
CDR3aa: CASRSNYEQYF
CDR3nt: TGTGCCAGCAGATCCAACTACGAGCAGTACTTC

j_gene: TRBJ2-7
d_gene: NA
abundance: many
v_gene: TRBV12-3/TRBV12-4
CDR3aa: CASSLATRTGLAGGQYF
CDR3nt: TGTGCCAGCAGTTTAGCGACCCGGACAGGGCTAGCGGGCGGGCAGTACTTC

j_gene: TRBJ1-6
d_gene: NA
abundance: many
v_gene: TRBV19
CDR3aa: CASSIDRSRGGNSPLHF
CDR3nt: TGTGCCAGTAGTATCGACAGGTCCCGGGGTGGCAATTCACCCCTCCACTTT

j_gene: TRBJ1-5
d_gene: NA
abundance: NA
v_gene: TRBV7-8
CDR3aa: CASSLRGFWGNQPQHF
CDR3nt: TGTGCCAGCAGTCTAAGGGGTTTTTGGGGCAATCAGCCCCAGCATTTT

j_gene: TRBJ1-2
d_gene: NA
abundance: many
v_gene: TRBV15
CDR3aa: CATSSRQLGAYGYTF
CDR3nt: TGTGCCACCAGCAGTCGGCAGTTGGGGGCCTATGGCTACACCTTC

j_gene: TRBJ2-7
d_gene: NA
abundance: many
v_gene: TRBV6-2/TRBV6-3
CDR3aa: CASRETTSSSYEQYF
CDR3nt: TGTGCCAGCAGGGAGACTACCAGCAGCTCCTACGAGCAGTACTTC

j_gene: TRBJ2-7
d_gene: NA
abundance: many
v_gene: TRBV4-3
CDR3aa: CASSQDRFRDEQYF
CDR3nt: TGCGCCAGCAGCCAAGACAGGTTCAGGGACGAGCAGTACTTC

j_gene: TRBJ2-5
d_gene: NA
abundance: many
v_gene: TRBV7-2
CDR3aa: CASSLVRGETQYF
CDR3nt: TGTGCCAGCAGCTTAGTGAGGGGAGAGACCCAGTACTTC

j_gene: TRBJ2-5
d_gene: NA
abundance: many
v_gene: TRBV7-2
CDR3aa: CASSLGRGSSQETQYF
CDR3nt: TGTGCCAGCAGCTTAGGCAGGGGCTCTTCACAAGAGACCCAGTACTTC